Shown below are 30 T cell receptor beta chains from a single sample sequenced in a study of vaccination and CD4 T cells after COVID-19 (dated by TCRdb to 2021 to 2024). The treatment or condition label for this specimen denotes: approximately 10-day PBMC culture with coronavirus spike peptide pools or control peptides (ViraFEST assay). These TCRs are of unknown antigen specificity. Receptor libraries were prepared by PCR. TCRdb records Illumina iSeq 100 as the sequencer. DNA from cultured CD4+ T cells was subjected to TCR sequencing with the Oncomine TCR Beta short-read assay at the Johns Hopkins FTIC core. TCRdb reran the public reads through fastp at Q25 and MiXCR, keeping productive beta chains. Rows are unified per CDR3 protein, each entry keeping the most common DNA and genes. This sample is represented by 3,500 to 4,500 distinct CDR3 sequences; around 20% of them were singletons. In total, the top ten clones hold 20% to 25% of the sample.

The specimen sequenced was CD4+ T cells from blood, cultured in vitro. The source of these receptors is a human donor who had recovered from COVID-19.

This clonotype counts as medium-sized. The gene calls are TRBV2 and TRBJ1-6; tentatively, D is TRBD1 (6 bases). Trimming shortened V by 6 bases and J by 9 bases, and 21 bases separated the two germline ends. The CDR3 has 16 amino acids. From germline, CDR1 is SNHLY and CDR2 FYNNEI. CDR3 DNA sequence: TGTGCCAGCAGCCTAGGGGGGACATCGGTTGGTTCACCCCTCCACTTT. Encoded protein: CASSLGGTSVGSPLHF.

This clonotype is labeled as medium-sized. This chain connects TRBV6-1 to TRBJ1-2; TRBD1 matches 7 bases. The germline CDR1 and CDR2 sequences are MNHNS and SASEGT. V was clipped by 5 bases and J by 8 bases; unmatched bases: 11. The CDR3 consists of 14 residues. This CDR3 is CASSPVGQGGGYTF. DNA of the CDR3: TGTGCCAGCAGTCCCGTGGGGCAGGGGGGAGGCTACACCTTC.

CDR3 sequence (DNA): TGCGCCAGCAGCCGCGTGGAGAGGGAGGGTGGCTACACCTTC. Translation: CASSRVEREGGYTF. The genes are TRBV4-1 and TRBJ1-2; D not certain. Between the trimmed V and J ends, which lost 4 bases and 7 bases, there was a span of 16 bases. CDR1 and CDR2 from the germline V gene are MGHRA and YSYEKL. The CDR3 consists of 14 residues.

A few counts support this clonotype. J is TRBJ2-7 and V is TRBV19; the D gene could be TRBD1 or TRBD2 (7 bases each). In germline, CDR1 is LNHDA, CDR2 SQIVND (reference sequence). V shed 6 bases and J shed 2 bases, with 20 bases lying between them. The CDR3 length is 16 residues. CDR3 sequence (DNA): TGTGCCAGTAGCCCCCAGGGGGGGTCTTTGGCCTACGAGCAGTACTTC. Its translation: CASSPQGGSLAYEQYF.

This chain uses TRBV20-1 with TRBJ2-1; 13 bases are shared with TRBD2. CDR3 length equals 15 residues. With V trimmed by 6 bases and J by 4 bases, 6 bases remained unmatched. In germline, CDR1 is DFQATT, CDR2 SNEGSKA (reference sequence). In nucleotides, the CDR3 is TGCAGTGCCCTGGGACTAGCGGGACTTTACAATGAGCAGTTCTTC. Protein: CSALGLAGLYNEQFF.

This clonotype is deemed medium-sized. The V call is TRBV20-1, the J call TRBJ1-3; D gene ambiguous. Trimming cost V 6 bases and J 4 bases, with 10 bases left between them. CDR3 length: 12 residues. From germline, CDR1 is DFQATT and CDR2 SNEGSKA (reference sequence). The CDR3 region has the DNA TGCAGTGCCACCGTTTGGGGAAACACCATATATTTT. Amino acids: CSATVWGNTIYF.

V gene TRBV2 combines with J gene TRBJ2-7; 9 bases map to TRBD2. Trimming removed 6 bases from V and 1 base from J; junction bases left unmatched: 1. This CDR3 region has 13 residues. CDR1 SNHLY and CDR2 FYNNEI come from the germline V gene. Here the CDR3 reads CASRGLASYEQYF. CDR3 DNA: TGTGCCAGCAGGGGACTAGCTTCCTACGAGCAGTACTTC.

Here the CDR3 DNA reads TGTGCCAGTAGTATTGATCAGGGGCGAGGCTACACCTTC. Translating it yields CASSIDQGRGYTF. The chain has TRBV19 and TRBJ1-2, with D perhaps TRBD1 (6 bases). V gave up 3 bases and J gave up 8 bases, with 13 bases separating them. The germline V gene encodes CDR1 LNHDA and CDR2 SQIVND (reference sequence). CDR3 size: 13 residues.

The V gene is TRBV29-1, the J gene TRBJ1-6; D not certain. Germline V gives CDR1 SQVTM, CDR2 ANQGSEA. The CDR3 is 15 amino acids. The V end lost 6 bases, the J end lost 8 bases, and 20 bases lay between the germline ends. The CDR3 is CSVERHGMGHSPLHF. As DNA, the CDR3 is TGCAGCGTCGAACGCCATGGGATGGGTCATTCACCCCTCCACTTT.

V usage is TRBV20-1 and J usage is TRBJ1-6, with 7 positions matching TRBD1. The length of the CDR3 is 16 residues. J lost 7 bases, V lost 0 bases, and 9 bases had no gene match. CDR1 and CDR2 (germline): DFQATT, SNEGSKA (reference sequence). This CDR3 is CSAREAGQRGNSPLHF. In DNA, the CDR3 is TGCAGTGCTAGAGAGGCGGGACAGAGGGGGAATTCACCCCTCCACTTT.

The genes are TRBV9 and TRBJ2-5, with D possibly TRBD2 on 5 matching bases. This CDR3 region has 12 residues. Trimming stripped 4 bases from V and 4 bases from J, with 8 bases between. Germline CDR1 is SGDLS and CDR2 is YYNGEE. CDR3 sequence: CASSLRGETQYF. DNA of the CDR3: TGTGCCAGCAGCTTACGGGGAGAGACCCAGTACTTC. The complete variable domain, with remaining parts taken from reference TRBV9 and TRBJ2-5, reads DSGVTQTPKHLITATGQRVTLRCSPRSGDLSVYWYQQSLDQGLQFLIQYYNGEERAKGNILERFSAQQFPDLHSELNLSSLELGDSALYFCASSLRGETQYFGPGTRLLVL.

This clonotype was seen a few times. The J gene is TRBJ1-2, the V gene TRBV2; weak D call: TRBD1 (5 bases). Trimming pared 3 bases from V and 13 bases from J, leaving 15 bases between. The CDR3 loop spans 12 amino acids. Germline lookup yields CDR1 SNHLY and CDR2 FYNNEI. This chain's CDR3 is CASSDVLGGSTF. CDR3 bases: TGTGCCAGCAGTGATGTCCTTGGGGGGTCCACCTTC.

The chain combines TRBV19 with TRBJ2-7; tentative D call: TRBD1 (6 bases). This CDR3 is built from 13 residues. Germline V gives CDR1 LNHDA, CDR2 SQIVND (reference sequence). Trimming shortened V by 5 bases and J by 4 bases, and 12 bases separated the two germline ends. The CDR3 reads CASSSERGYEQYF. The CDR3 nucleotides are TGTGCCAGTAGTTCCGAAAGGGGGTACGAGCAGTACTTC.

This chain connects TRBV11-2 to TRBJ1-1; 9 bases match TRBD1. The ends lost 5 bases at V and 5 bases at J; junction bases unmatched: 9. The CDR3 has 15 amino acids. CDR1 and CDR2 from the germline V gene are SGHAT and FQNNGV. The CDR3 loop is CASSTSTGGRTEAFF. CDR3 DNA sequence: TGTGCCAGCAGCACCTCGACAGGGGGAAGAACTGAAGCTTTCTTT.

V gene TRBV6-5 combines with J gene TRBJ1-6; unclear D gene. There are 17 residues in the CDR3. Per the germline V gene, CDR1 is MNHEY and CDR2 is SVGAGI. The V gene lost 0 bases and the J gene lost 0 bases, with 9 bases spanning the gap. CDR3 nucleotide sequence: TGTGCCAGCAGTTACTCGAGCCCCCGCTCCTATAATTCACCCCTCCACTTT. Translation gives CASSYSSPRSYNSPLHF.

This clonotype was seen more than once but under ten times. The gene calls are TRBV5-1 and TRBJ1-5; TRBD1 might be the D (6 bases). V was pared by 0 bases and J by 0 bases, with 22 bases between. In germline, CDR1 is SGHRS, CDR2 YFSETQ. This CDR3 has 20 residues. The CDR3 region is CASSLAGLGQSCYSNQPQHF. The CDR3 region has the DNA TGCGCCAGCAGCTTGGCCGGGCTTGGACAGAGCTGTTATAGCAATCAGCCCCAGCATTTT.

This clonotype was counted between two and nine times. The J gene is TRBJ2-1, the V gene TRBV15; weak D call: TRBD2 (6 bases). Germline CDR1 LNHNV, CDR2 YYDKDF (reference sequence). Trimming left V 5 bases short and J 8 bases short, with 13 bases between. CDR3 length: 13 residues. CDR3 bases: TGTGCCACCAGCGGCGTCGGGGGAGATGAGCAGTTCTTC. It translates to CATSGVGGDEQFF.

This clonotype qualifies as medium-sized. This chain uses TRBV29-1 with TRBJ1-5; TRBD1 might be the D (5 bases). Germline V gives CDR1 SQVTM, CDR2 ANQGSEA. Trimming stripped 4 bases from V and 7 bases from J, with 11 bases between. CDR3 size: 12 residues. The CDR3 sequence: CSVGGVKQPQHF. CDR3 coding DNA: TGCAGCGTTGGGGGGGTTAAACAGCCCCAGCATTTT.

This chain connects TRBV6-5 to TRBJ2-7; possibly TRBD1 for D (6 bases). V was trimmed by 0 bases and J by 3 bases, leaving 12 bases between them. Germline V gene data show CDR1 as MNHEY and CDR2 as SVGAGI. The CDR3 sequence is 15 residues long. The CDR3 DNA follows: TGTGCCAGCAGTTACTCGGCACAGGGAGTCTACGAGCAGTACTTC. Protein product: CASSYSAQGVYEQYF.

The rearrangement joins TRBV27 to TRBJ1-2; 7 bases line up with TRBD1. The germline V gene has CDR1 MNHEY and CDR2 SMNVEV (reference sequence). Trimming at V came to 2 bases and at J to 2 bases, leaving 2 bases not matched to a gene. CDR3 length equals 14 residues. The CDR3 sequence is CASSLKGGNYGYTF. CDR3 nucleotides: TGTGCCAGCAGTTTAAAAGGGGGCAACTATGGCTACACCTTC.

In its sample, this clonotype was seen a few times. The rearrangement joins TRBV20-1 to TRBJ2-5, with D perhaps TRBD1 or TRBD2 (7 bases each). Germline lookup yields CDR1 DFQATT and CDR2 SNEGSKA (reference sequence). The length of the CDR3 is 14 residues. Trimming removed 4 bases at V and 4 bases at J, with 16 bases between. The DNA for the CDR3 is TGCAGTGCTAAACAGGGCAGGGGGGGAGAGACCCAGTACTTC. Translated: CSAKQGRGGETQYF.

The chain carries TRBV7-3 and TRBJ2-2, with D perhaps TRBD1 (6 bases). This CDR3 spans 14 amino acids. V lost 3 bases to trimming and J lost 3 bases, with 8 bases between them. Germline V gene lookup returns CDR1 SGHTA and CDR2 FQGTGA. This chain's CDR3 is CASSLDSYTGELFF. As DNA, the CDR3 is TGTGCCAGCAGCTTGGACAGTTACACCGGGGAGCTGTTTTTT.

By its share, this clonotype is medium-sized. The chain uses TRBV30 and TRBJ1-1, with TRBD1 as a possible D gene (5 bases). Trimming shortened V by 2 bases and J by 3 bases, and 10 bases separated the two germline ends. Germline V lookup: CDR1 GTSNPN, CDR2 SVGIG (reference sequence). The CDR3 has 13 amino acids. The CDR3 nucleotides are TGTGCCTGGAGTCCGGGACTGGACACTGAAGCTTTCTTT. It encodes CAWSPGLDTEAFF.

This clonotype has just a few counts. CDR3 DNA: TGTGCCAGCAGTGAAACGCAGGATAACTATGGCTACACCTTC. It encodes CASSETQDNYGYTF. The chain couples TRBV2 to TRBJ1-2, with no clear D. The CDR3 covers 14 residues. Germline CDR1 is SNHLY and CDR2 is FYNNEI. Trimming cost V 2 bases and J 1 base, with 8 bases left between them.

A remark on this clonotype: At one of its ends the junction is not consistent with the germline gene, which may arise from a read error. The J gene is TRBJ1-3, the V gene TRBV5-8, with D hard to call. The V gene's germline CDR1 is SGHTS and CDR2 YDEGEE. The CDR3 runs to 16 residues. The CDR3 DNA sequence: TGTGCCAGCGGCTTCGGACTGACTGCCTCTGGAAACACCATATATTTT. Translation: CASGFGLTASGNTIYF.

The genes are TRBV9 and TRBJ2-3, with unresolved D. V lost 0 bases, J lost 3 bases, and 5 bases lay in between. This CDR3 is 13 amino acids long. From germline, CDR1 is SGDLS and CDR2 YYNGEE. The CDR3 DNA follows: TGTGCCAGCAGCGTAGCACAGACAGATACGCAGTATTTT. Translation gives CASSVAQTDTQYF.

This clonotype is labeled as medium-sized. The V gene is TRBV27, the J gene TRBJ1-1; D gene ambiguous. The CDR3 contains 13 residues. Germline V gene sequence: CDR1 MNHEY, CDR2 SMNVEV (reference sequence). V lost 6 bases and J lost 2, with 10 bases in between. CDR3 nucleotides: TGTGCCAGCAGAAGGAACGTAAACACTGAAGCTTTCTTT. Residues: CASRRNVNTEAFF.

This clonotype turned up a few times. The V gene is TRBV6-1, the J gene TRBJ2-7, with a weak D call TRBD2 (6 bases). Germline V CDR1 and CDR2: MNHNS, SASEGT. Trimming left V 8 bases short and J 4 bases short, with 15 bases between. The CDR3 contains 13 residues. CDR3 coding DNA: TGTGCCAGCGACGCGGAGGGTGGGTACGAGCAGTACTTC. The encoded protein is CASDAEGGYEQYF.

The chain joins TRBV27 to TRBJ1-1, with D maybe TRBD1 (5 bases). The ends were cut back, 7 bases at V and 3 bases at J, with 15 bases in the middle. The CDR3 spans 14 residues. CDR1 is MNHEY, CDR2 SMNVEV, per germline (reference sequence). CDR3 protein: CASTWTTTYTEAFF. DNA of the CDR3: TGTGCCAGCACTTGGACAACTACTTACACTGAAGCTTTCTTT.

The V and J genes are TRBV30 and TRBJ1-2, with TRBD1 identical over 9 bases. The germline CDR1 and CDR2 sequences are GTSNPN and SVGIG (reference sequence). The CDR3 loop spans 12 amino acids. V was pared by 7 bases and J by 9 bases, with 9 bases of the junction left unmatched. Here the CDR3 DNA reads TGTGCCTCAAGGGGACAGGGAAAGAGCTACACCTTC. Amino acid sequence: CASRGQGKSYTF.